Only a few counts were recorded for the clone carrying this T cell receptor beta chain. This entry comes from a study of blood T cell repertoires in COVID-19. The wider study: Researchers got acute and convalescent COVID-19 samples from the United States, Italy and Spain. The cDNA or gDNA used as material had been derived from T cells, B-cell-depleted T cells, or PBMCs.

Original processing notes: Estimated nucleated cell counts came from reference gene primer amplification. Clones were read by immunoSEQ multiplex PCR, and TCRdb kept only the in-frame ones, dropping some. From that table come the V and J calls and clone size; the DNA was used to work out D and trimming. The data hold tens of thousands of clones, with about 88% observed a single time. CDR1 is SGHKS and CDR2 is YYEKEE in the germline V gene (reference sequence). V lost 0 bases to trimming and J lost 5 bases, with 11 bases between them. The CDR3 consists of 15 residues. This clonotype originated in a man aged 55 to 70 with acute or convalescent COVID-19. The V and J genes are TRBV5-5 and TRBJ1-4, with a possible D match to TRBD1 (5 bases). Sequencing was performed on peripheral blood. The DNA of the CDR3 is TGTGCCAGCAGCTTGGAGCAGGGTGCGAATGAAAAACTGTTTTTT. Its translation is CASSLEQGANEKLFF.